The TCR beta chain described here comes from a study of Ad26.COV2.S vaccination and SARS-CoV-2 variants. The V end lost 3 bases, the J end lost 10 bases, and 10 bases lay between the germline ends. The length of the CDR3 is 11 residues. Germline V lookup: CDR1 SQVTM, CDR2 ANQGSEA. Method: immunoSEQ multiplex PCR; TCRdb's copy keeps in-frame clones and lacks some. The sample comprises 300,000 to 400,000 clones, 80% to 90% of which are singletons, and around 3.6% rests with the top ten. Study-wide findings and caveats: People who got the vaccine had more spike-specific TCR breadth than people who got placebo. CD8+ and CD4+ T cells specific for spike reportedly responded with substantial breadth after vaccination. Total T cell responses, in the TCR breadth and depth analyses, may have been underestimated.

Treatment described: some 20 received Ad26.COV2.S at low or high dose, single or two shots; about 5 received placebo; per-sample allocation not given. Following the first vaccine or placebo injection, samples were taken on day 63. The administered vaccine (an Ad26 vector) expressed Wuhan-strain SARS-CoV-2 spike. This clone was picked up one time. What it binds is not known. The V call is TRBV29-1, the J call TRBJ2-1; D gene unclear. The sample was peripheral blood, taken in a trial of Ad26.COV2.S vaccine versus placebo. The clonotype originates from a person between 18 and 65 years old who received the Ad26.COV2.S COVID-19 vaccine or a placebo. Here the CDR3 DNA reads TGCAGCGTTGAGGGTCCGCTCGAGCAGTTCTTC. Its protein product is CSVEGPLEQFF.